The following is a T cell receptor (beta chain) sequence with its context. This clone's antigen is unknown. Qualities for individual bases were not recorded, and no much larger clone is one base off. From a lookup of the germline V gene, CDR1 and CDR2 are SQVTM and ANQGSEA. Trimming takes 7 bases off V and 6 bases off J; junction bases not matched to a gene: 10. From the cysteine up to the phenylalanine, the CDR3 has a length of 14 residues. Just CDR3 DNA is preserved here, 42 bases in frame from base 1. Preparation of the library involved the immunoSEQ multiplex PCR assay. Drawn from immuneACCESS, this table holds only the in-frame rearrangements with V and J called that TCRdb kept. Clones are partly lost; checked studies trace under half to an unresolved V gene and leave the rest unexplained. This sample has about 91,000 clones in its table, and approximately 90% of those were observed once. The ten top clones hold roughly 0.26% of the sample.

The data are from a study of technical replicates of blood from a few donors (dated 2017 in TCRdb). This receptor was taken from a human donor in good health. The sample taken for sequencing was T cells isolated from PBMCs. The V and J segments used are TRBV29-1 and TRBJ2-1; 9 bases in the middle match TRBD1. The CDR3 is CSANRDRESNEQFF. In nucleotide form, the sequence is TGCAGCGCCAACCGGGACAGGGAGAGCAATGAGCAGTTCTTC.